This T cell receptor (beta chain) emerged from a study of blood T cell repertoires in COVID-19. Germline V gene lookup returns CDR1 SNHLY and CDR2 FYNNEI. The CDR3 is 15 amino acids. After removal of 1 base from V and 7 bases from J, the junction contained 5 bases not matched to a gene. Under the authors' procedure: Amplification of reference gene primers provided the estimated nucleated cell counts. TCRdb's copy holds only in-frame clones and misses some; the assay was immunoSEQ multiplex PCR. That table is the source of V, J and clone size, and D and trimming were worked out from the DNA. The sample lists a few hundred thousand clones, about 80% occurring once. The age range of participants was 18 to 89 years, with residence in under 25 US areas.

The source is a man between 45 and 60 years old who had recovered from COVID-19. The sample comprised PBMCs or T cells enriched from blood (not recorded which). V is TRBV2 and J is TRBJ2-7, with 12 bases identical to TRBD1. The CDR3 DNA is TGTGCCAGCAGTGAAGAGGGACAGGGGGCGGGAGAGCAGTACTTC. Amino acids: CASSEEGQGAGEQYF.